The next 8 T cell receptor beta chains were all read from a single sample in a study of graft-versus-host responses after intestinal transplantation. Their recognized antigens are unknown. TCRdb keeps only in-frame clones here, not all; method: immunoSEQ multiplex PCR. The sample records 85,000 to 100,000 clones, around 90% being singletons. Here the sequenced sample was unstimulated CD4+ T cells sorted from spleen or lymph node cells, taken before transplant. These TCRs come from a human donor who was the organ donor for an intestinal transplant.

The chain carries TRBV7-9 and TRBJ1-2; the match to TRBD1 covers 10 bases. V trimming: 7 bases; J trimming: 3 bases; junction bases outside the gene matches: 5. The CDR3 has 14 residues. Germline V lookup: CDR1 SEHNR, CDR2 FQNEAQ (reference sequence). CDR3 sequence reads: CASIETGGHYGYTF. The CDR3 nucleotides are TGTGCCAGCATCGAGACAGGGGGCCACTATGGCTACACCTTC.

This chain uses TRBV25-1 with TRBJ2-1; weak D call: TRBD2 (6 bases). Germline-derived CDR1 and CDR2 are MGHDK and SYGVNS. The CDR3 length is 16 residues. Trimming removed 1 base from V and 4 bases from J, with 14 bases in between. The DNA for the CDR3 is TGTGCCAGCAGTGAATCGGTGGTAGCGGCTTACAATGAGCAGTTCTTC. This gives the protein CASSESVVAAYNEQFF.

V usage is TRBV10-1 and J usage is TRBJ2-7, with TRBD1 matching over 10 bases. The CDR3 extends over 14 amino acids. V was clipped by 3 bases and J by 6 bases; unmatched bases: 5. Looked up from germline, CDR1 is WNHNN and CDR2 is SYGVQD (reference sequence). DNA for the CDR3: TGCGCCAGCAGTGAAGCCGGGACAGGGGTCGAGCAGTACTTC. This sequence encodes CASSEAGTGVEQYF.

V and J are TRBV12-2 and TRBJ2-7; the DNA was not used to check the table's D call, TRBD2. TRBV12-2 is marked as a pseudogene. This CDR3 is 19 amino acids long. In DNA form, the CDR3 reads TGTGCAAGTCGCTTCTCCCGACTAGCGGGAGGGCCCAACTCCTACGAGCAGTACTTC. Translation: CASRFSRLAGGPNSYEQYF.

This sequence joins TRBV15 and TRBJ1-2; possible D gene TRBD1, 5 bases. The germline CDR1 and CDR2 sequences are LNHNV and YYDKDF (reference sequence). With 4 bases removed from V and 3 bases from J, the gap between germline ends came to 9 bases. The CDR3 is 13 residues long. The CDR3 nucleotides read TGTGCCACCAGCATCGGACAAGACTATGGCTACACCTTC. It codes for CATSIGQDYGYTF.

This rearrangement joins TRBV5-1 to TRBJ2-7; D call uncertain. The CDR3 contains 13 residues. Germline V gives CDR1 SGHRS, CDR2 YFSETQ. V was cut by 2 bases and J by 1 base, with 7 bases left in between. DNA of the CDR3: TGCGCCAGCAGCTTTCGGAGTTCCTACGAGCAGTACTTC. It is translated as CASSFRSSYEQYF.

This clone is a singleton in its sample. The chain carries TRBV5-3 and TRBJ1-5, with TRBD1 as a possible D gene (6 bases). TRBV5-3 is placed among ORFs of uncertain function. The CDR3 has 14 amino acids. V gave up 4 bases and J gave up 5 bases, with 13 bases separating them. CDR3 in amino acids: CARSDRQEHQPQHF. CDR3 coding DNA: TGTGCCAGAAGCGATAGACAGGAGCATCAGCCCCAGCATTTT.

The genes are TRBV7-2 and TRBJ2-2; 12 nucleotides line up with TRBD2. Unmatched junction bases numbered 3, after V lost 0 bases and J lost 4 bases. CDR1 is SGHTA and CDR2 is FQGNSA in the germline V gene. This CDR3 is 17 amino acids long. The CDR3 loop is CASSLARLAGVTGELFF. The CDR3 DNA follows: TGTGCCAGCAGCTTAGCGCGACTAGCGGGGGTCACCGGGGAGCTGTTTTTT. The variable domain in full, with the rest retrieved from reference TRBV7-2 and TRBJ2-2, is GAGVSQSPSNKVTEKGKDVELRCDPISGHTALYWYRQSLGQGLEFLIYFQGNSAPDKSGLPSDRFSAERTGGSVSTLTIQRTQQEDSAVYLCASSLARLAGVTGELFFGEGSRLTVL.